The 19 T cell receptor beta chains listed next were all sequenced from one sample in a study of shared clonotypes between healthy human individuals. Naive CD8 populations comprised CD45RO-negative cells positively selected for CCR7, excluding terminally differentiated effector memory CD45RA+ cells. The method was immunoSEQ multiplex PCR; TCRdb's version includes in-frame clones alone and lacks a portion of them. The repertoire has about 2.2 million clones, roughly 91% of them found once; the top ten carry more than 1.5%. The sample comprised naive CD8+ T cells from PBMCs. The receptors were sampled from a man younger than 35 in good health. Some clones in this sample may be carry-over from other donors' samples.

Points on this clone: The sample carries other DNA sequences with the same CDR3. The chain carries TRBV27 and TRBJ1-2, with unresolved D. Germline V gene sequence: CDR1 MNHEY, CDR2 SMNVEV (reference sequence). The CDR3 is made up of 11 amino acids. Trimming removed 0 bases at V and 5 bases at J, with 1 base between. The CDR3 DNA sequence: TGTGCCAGCAGTTTATCTTATGGCTACACCTTC. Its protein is CASSLSYGYTF.

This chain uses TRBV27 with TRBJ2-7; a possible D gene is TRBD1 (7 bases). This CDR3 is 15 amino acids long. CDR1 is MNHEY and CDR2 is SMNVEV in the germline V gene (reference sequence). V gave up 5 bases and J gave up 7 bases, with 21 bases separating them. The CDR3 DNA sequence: TGTGCCAGCAGTCCTGACAGGGACTCCGCGGGGGAGCAGTACTTC. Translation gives CASSPDRDSAGEQYF.

The CDR3 sequence is CASSFGLGYEKLFF. The CDR3 DNA reads TGTGCCAGCAGTTTTGGTCTCGGCTATGAAAAACTGTTTTTT. The chain is built from TRBV28 and TRBJ1-4; no clear D gene. Germline CDR1 MDHEN, CDR2 SYDVKM. V was clipped by 3 bases and J by 6 bases, with 11 bases between them. The CDR3 runs to 14 residues.

The CDR3 sequence is CSVDGLLTLDTQYF. The CDR3 nucleotides are TGCAGCGTTGACGGCCTACTGACCCTGGATACGCAGTATTTT. This sequence joins TRBV29-1 and TRBJ2-3; D is ambiguous. This CDR3 contains 14 residues. From germline, CDR1 is SQVTM and CDR2 ANQGSEA. The ends were cut back, 3 bases at V and 6 bases at J, with 16 bases in the middle.

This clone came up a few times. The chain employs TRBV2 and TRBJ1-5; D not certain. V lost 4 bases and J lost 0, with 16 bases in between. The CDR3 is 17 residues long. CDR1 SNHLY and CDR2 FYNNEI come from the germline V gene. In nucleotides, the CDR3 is TGTGCCAGCAGTGGGACCCTGGACGGGGATAGCAATCAGCCCCAGCATTTT. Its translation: CASSGTLDGDSNQPQHF.

CDR3 loop: CAGDGDRWTEAFF. CDR3 coding DNA: TGTGCCGGAGACGGCGATCGATGGACTGAAGCTTTCTTT. The chain uses TRBV2 and TRBJ1-1, with unresolved D. Per germline, CDR1 SNHLY and CDR2 FYNNEI. V lost 11 bases and J 5 bases, leaving 18 bases between the germline ends. The CDR3 extends over 13 amino acids.

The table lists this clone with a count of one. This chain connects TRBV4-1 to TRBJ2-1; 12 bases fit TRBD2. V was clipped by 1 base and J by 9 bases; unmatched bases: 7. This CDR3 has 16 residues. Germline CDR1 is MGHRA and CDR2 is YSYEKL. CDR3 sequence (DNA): TGCGCCAGCAGCCAAGGTCCTGGACTAGCGGGGATTGAGCAGTTCTTC. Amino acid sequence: CASSQGPGLAGIEQFF.

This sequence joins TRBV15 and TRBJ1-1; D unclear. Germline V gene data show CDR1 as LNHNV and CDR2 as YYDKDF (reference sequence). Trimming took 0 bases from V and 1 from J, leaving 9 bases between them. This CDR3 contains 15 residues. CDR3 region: CATSRDLDGNTEAFF. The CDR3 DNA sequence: TGTGCCACCAGCAGAGATTTGGACGGGAACACTGAAGCTTTCTTT.

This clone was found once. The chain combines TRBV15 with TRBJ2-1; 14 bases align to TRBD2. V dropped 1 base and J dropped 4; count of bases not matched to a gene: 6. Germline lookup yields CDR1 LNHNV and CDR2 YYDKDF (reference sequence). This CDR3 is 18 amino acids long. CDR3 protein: CATSRGRGLAGVYNEQFF. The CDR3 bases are TGTGCCACCAGCAGAGGGAGGGGACTAGCGGGAGTTTACAATGAGCAGTTCTTC.

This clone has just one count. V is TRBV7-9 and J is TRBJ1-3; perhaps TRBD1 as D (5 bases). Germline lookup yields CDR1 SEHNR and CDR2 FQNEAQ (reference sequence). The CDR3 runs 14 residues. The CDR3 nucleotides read TGTGGAGATGGGGACCCCTCACCTGGAAACACCATATATTTT. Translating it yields CGDGDPSPGNTIYF.

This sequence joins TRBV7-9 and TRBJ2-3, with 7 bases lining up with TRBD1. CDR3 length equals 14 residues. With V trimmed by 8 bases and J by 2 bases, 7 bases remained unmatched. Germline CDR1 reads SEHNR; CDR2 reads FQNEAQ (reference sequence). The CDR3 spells CASSPDRYTDTQYF. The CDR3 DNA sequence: TGTGCCAGCTCCCCGGACAGGTACACAGATACGCAGTATTTT.

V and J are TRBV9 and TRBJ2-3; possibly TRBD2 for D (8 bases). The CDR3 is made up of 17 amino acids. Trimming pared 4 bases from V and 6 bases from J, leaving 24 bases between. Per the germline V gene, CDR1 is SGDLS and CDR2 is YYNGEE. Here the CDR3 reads CASSTGAVGGGRDTQYF. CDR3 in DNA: TGTGCCAGCAGCACCGGAGCGGTAGGGGGCGGGAGGGATACGCAGTATTTT.

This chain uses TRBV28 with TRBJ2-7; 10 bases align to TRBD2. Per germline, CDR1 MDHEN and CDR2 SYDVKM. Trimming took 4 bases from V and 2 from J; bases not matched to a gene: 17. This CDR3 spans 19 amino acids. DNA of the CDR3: TGTGCCAGCAGTTCCCCACAAGCGGGAGGGCCTCGATTCCCCTACGAGCAGTACTTC. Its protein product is CASSSPQAGGPRFPYEQYF.

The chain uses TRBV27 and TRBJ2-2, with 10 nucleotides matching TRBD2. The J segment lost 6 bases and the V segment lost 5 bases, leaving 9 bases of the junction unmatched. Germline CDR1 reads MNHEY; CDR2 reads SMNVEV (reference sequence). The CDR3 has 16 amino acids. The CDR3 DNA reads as TGTGCCAGCAGTCCTCCTAGCGGGAGAGTATCCGGGGAGCTGTTTTTT. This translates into CASSPPSGRVSGELFF.

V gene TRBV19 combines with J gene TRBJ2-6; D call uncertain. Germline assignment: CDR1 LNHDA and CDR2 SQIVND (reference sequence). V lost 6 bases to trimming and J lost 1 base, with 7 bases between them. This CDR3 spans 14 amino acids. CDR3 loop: CASRGISGANVLTF. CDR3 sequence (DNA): TGTGCCAGTAGAGGAATTTCTGGGGCCAACGTCCTGACTTTC.

The CDR3 sequence is CASSLAGSQWGYTF. The CDR3 coding sequence is TGTGCCAGCAGCTTGGCAGGGTCGCAATGGGGCTACACCTTC. The chain has TRBV11-2 and TRBJ1-2, with D possibly TRBD1 on 5 matching bases. Between the trimmed V and J ends, which lost 3 bases and 8 bases, there was a span of 16 bases. There are 14 residues in the CDR3. The germline V gene has CDR1 SGHAT and CDR2 FQNNGV.

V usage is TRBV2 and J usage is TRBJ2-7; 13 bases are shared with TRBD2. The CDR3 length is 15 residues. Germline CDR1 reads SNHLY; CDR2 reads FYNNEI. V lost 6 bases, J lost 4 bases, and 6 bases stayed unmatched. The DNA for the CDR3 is TGTGCCAGCAGCTATACTAGCGGGAGGGTTTACGAGCAGTACTTC. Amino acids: CASSYTSGRVYEQYF.

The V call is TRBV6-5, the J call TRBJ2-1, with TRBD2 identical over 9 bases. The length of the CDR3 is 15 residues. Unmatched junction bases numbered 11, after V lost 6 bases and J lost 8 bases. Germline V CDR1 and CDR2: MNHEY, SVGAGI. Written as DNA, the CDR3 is TGTGCCAGCAGATTAACCGGGACTAGCTCTTATGAGCAGTTCTTC. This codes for CASRLTGTSSYEQFF.

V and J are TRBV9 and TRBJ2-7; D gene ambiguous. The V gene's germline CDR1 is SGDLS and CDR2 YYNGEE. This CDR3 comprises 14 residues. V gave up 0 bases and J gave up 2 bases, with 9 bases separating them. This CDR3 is CASSVGATAYEQYF. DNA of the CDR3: TGTGCCAGCAGCGTAGGGGCAACCGCCTACGAGCAGTACTTC.